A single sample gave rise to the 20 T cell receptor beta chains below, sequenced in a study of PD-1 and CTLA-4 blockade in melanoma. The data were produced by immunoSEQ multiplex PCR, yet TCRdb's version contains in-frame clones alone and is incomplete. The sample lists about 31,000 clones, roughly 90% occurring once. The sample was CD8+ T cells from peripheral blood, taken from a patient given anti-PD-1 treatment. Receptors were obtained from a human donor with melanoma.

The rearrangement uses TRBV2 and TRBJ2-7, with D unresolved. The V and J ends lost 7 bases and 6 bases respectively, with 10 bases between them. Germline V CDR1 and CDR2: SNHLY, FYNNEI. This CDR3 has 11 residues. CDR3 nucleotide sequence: TGTGCCAGCATTCAATGGGGCGAGCAGTACTTC. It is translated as CASIQWGEQYF.

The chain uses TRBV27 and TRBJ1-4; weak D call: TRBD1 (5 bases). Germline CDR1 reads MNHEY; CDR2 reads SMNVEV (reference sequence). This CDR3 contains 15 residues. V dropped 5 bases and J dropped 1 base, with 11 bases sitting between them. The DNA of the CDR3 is TGTGCCAGCAGTGGGGGATATCAAACTAATGAAAAACTGTTTTTT. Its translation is CASSGGYQTNEKLFF.

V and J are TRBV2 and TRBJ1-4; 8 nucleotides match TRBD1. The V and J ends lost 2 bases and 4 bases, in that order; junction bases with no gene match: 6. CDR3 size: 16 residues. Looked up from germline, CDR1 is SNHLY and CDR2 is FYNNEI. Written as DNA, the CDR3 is TGTGCCAGCAGTGAAATCGACAGGGGCAGTAATGAAAAACTGTTTTTT. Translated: CASSEIDRGSNEKLFF.

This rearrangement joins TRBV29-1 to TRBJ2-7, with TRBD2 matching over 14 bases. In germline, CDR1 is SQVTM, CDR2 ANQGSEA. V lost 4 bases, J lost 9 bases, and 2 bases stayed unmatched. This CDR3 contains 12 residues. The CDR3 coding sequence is TGCAGCGTTGTGGGACTAGCGGGAGTGCAGTACTTC. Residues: CSVVGLAGVQYF.

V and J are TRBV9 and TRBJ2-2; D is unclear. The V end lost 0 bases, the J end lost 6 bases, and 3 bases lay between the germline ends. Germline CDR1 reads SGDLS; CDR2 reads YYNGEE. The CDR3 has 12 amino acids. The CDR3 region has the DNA TGTGCCAGCAGCGTAGTGCCCGGGGAGCTGTTTTTT. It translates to CASSVVPGELFF.

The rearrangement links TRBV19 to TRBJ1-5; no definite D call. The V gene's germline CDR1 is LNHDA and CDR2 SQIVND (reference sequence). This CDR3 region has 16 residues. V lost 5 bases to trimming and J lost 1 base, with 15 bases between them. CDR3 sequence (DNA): TGTGCCAGTAGTGCCCTAAGAGAAGGCAGCAATCAGCCCCAGCATTTT. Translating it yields CASSALREGSNQPQHF.

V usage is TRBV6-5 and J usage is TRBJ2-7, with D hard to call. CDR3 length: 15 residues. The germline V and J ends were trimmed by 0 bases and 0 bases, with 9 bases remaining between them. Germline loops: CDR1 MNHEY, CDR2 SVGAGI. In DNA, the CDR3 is TGTGCCAGCAGTTACTCCGGCTCAGCCTCCTACGAGCAGTACTTC. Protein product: CASSYSGSASYEQYF.

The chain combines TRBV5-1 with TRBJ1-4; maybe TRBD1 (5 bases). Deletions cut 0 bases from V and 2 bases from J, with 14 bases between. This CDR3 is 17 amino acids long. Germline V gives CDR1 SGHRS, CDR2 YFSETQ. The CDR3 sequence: CASSLGQYGATNEKLFF. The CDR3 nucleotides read TGCGCCAGCAGCTTGGGACAGTACGGGGCCACTAATGAAAAACTGTTTTTT.

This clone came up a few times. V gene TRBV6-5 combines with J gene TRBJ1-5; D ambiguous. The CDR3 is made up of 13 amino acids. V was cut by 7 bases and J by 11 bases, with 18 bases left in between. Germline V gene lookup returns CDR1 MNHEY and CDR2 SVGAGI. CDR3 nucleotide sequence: TGTGCCAGCACCCCGAGCGGCGAGGTGGCCCAGCATTTT. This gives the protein CASTPSGEVAQHF.

CDR3 loop: CASRLTGNYGYTF. In DNA form, the CDR3 reads TGTGCCAGCAGACTAACAGGGAACTATGGCTACACCTTC. This chain connects TRBV27 to TRBJ1-2, with a possible D match to TRBD1 (6 bases). V was shortened by 6 bases and J by 2 bases, with 10 bases between the two germline ends. CDR3 length equals 13 residues. CDR1 and CDR2 from the germline V gene are MNHEY and SMNVEV (reference sequence).

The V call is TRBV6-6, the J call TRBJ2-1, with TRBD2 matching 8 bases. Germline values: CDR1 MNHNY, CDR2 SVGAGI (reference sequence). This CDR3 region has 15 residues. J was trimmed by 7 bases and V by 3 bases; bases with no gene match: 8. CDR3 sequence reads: CASSYSRGAENEQFF. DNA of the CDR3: TGTGCCAGCAGTTATTCGCGGGGGGCCGAGAATGAGCAGTTCTTC.

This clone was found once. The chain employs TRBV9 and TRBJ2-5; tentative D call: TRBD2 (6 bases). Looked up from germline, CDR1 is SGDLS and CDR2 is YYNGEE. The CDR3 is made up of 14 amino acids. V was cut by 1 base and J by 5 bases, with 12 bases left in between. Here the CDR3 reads CASSVTGGMETQYF. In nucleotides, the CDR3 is TGTGCCAGCAGCGTAACTGGAGGGATGGAGACCCAGTACTTC.

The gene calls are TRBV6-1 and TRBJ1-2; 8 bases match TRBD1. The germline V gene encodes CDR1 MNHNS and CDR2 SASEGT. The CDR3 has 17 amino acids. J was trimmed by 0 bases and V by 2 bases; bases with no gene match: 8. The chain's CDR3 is CASSELPGGAANYGYTF. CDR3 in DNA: TGTGCCAGCAGTGAACTACCAGGGGGCGCCGCTAACTATGGCTACACCTTC.

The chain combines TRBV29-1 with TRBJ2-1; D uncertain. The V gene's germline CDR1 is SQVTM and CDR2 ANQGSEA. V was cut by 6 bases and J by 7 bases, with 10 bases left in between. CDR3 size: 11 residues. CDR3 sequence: CSVPIRNEQFF. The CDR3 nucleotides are TGCAGCGTCCCTATTCGTAATGAGCAGTTCTTC.

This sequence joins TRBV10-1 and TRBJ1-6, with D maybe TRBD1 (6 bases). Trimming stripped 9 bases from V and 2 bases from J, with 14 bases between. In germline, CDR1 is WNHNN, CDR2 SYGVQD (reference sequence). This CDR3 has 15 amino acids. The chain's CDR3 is CARNLGQPYNSPLHF. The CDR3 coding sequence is TGCGCCAGAAACCTTGGACAGCCCTATAATTCACCCCTCCACTTT.

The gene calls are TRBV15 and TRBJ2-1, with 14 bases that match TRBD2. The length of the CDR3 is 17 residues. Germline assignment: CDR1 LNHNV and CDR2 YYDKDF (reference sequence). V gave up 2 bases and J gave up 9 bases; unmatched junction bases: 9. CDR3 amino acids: CATSRTGLAGGLFEQFF. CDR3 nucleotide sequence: TGTGCCACCAGCAGAACTGGACTAGCGGGGGGCCTATTTGAGCAGTTCTTC. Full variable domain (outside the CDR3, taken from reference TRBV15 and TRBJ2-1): DAMVIQNPRYQVTQFGKPVTLSCSQTLNHNVMYWYQQKSSQAPKLLFHYYDKDFNNEADTPDNFQSRRPNTSFCFLDIRSPGLGDTAMYLCATSRTGLAGGLFEQFFGPGTRLTVL.

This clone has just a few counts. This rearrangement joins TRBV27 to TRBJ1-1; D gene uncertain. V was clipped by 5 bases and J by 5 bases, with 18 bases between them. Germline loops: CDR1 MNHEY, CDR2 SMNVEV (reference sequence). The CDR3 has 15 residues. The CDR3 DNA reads TGTGCCAGCAGTCCTCGGGAGGCCCGGGGAACTGAAGCTTTCTTT. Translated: CASSPREARGTEAFF.

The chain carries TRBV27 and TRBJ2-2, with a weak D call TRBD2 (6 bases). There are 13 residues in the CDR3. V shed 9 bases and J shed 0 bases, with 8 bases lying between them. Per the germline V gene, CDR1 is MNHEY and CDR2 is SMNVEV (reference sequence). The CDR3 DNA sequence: TGTGCCAGTGGACTATCGAACACCGGGGAGCTGTTTTTT. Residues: CASGLSNTGELFF.

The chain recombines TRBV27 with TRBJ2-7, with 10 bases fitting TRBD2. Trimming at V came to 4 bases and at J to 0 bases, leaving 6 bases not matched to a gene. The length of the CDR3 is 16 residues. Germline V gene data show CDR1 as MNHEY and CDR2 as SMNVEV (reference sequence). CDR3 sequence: CASSSLAGAPSYEQYF. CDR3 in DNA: TGTGCCAGCAGTTCCCTAGCGGGAGCTCCCTCCTACGAGCAGTACTTC.

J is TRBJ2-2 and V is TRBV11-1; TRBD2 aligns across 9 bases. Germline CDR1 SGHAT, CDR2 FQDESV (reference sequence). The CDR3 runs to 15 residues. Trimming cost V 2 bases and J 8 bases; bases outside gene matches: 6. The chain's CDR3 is CASSLFLAGKGELFF. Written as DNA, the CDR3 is TGTGCCAGCAGCTTATTCCTAGCGGGAAAAGGGGAGCTGTTTTTT.